The clone carrying this TCR beta chain was picked up a small number of times. Since a much larger clone is just one base distant, this may be a read error. The CDR3 carries no conserved terminal phenylalanine or tryptophan, so it likely arises from a read error. Through Arm-PCR of CDR3 regions and iRepertoire HTBI primers, TCR beta libraries were built. TCRdb itself ran the multiplex PCR reads through MiXCR, one entry per CDR3 protein. The profile shows 200,000 to 250,000 distinct CDR3 sequences, around 20% of them singletons. This sample stems from a study of regulatory T cells in long-lasting Graves disease. The germline V gene encodes CDR1 DFQATT and CDR2 SNEGSKA (reference sequence). The CDR3 has 11 amino acids. V shed 3 bases and J shed 6 bases, with 9 bases lying between them. Regarding time point: newly diagnosed GD, antithyroid drugs for less than 3 months. Generation of the TCR library employed RNA extracted from PBMCs.

This rearrangement joins TRBV20-1 to TRBJ2-7, with D unresolved. The material was peripheral blood mononuclear cells (PBMCs), obtained at new diagnosis, from a patient treated with antithyroid drugs. The clonotype originates from a female donor with Graves disease. The DNA for the CDR3 is TGCAGTGCTAGTCGAGCAGCCGAGCAGTACCTC. As protein: CSASRAAEQYL.